The rows below give T cell receptor beta chains drawn from one sample of a study of T-cell reconstitution after alpha-beta-depleted transplantation in children. TCRdb redid the calling of the PCR reads with MiXCR, one entry per CDR3 protein. This table has approximately 500,000 distinct CDR3 sequences, roughly 10% appearing once. The sample consisted of PBMCs, taken before TCRalphabeta/CD19-depleted stem cell transplant. The receptors here all came from a child aged 2 to 9 with inherited bone marrow failure, due to receive a stem cell transplant. CDR3s include the opening cysteine and the closing phenylalanine or tryptophan. The D gene is left open where the match is weak. Not every row has a clone size; where given, it reads once, few, many or a size class.

v_call,j_call,clone_size,d_call,cdr3_aa,cdr3_nt
TRBV10-3,TRBJ2-1,few,-,CAISEVERVSNEQFF,TGTGCCATCAGTGAGGTGGAAAGGGTGAGCAATGAGCAGTTCTTC
TRBV20-1,TRBJ2-2,-,-,CGAPGITGELFF,TGCGGGGCTCCAGGAATAACCGGGGAGCTGTTTTTT
TRBV6-1,TRBJ2-3,many,TRBD2,CASSARGADTQYF,TGTGCCAGCAGTGCGCGGGGGGCAGATACGCAGTATTTT
TRBV4-3,TRBJ2-2,many,TRBD2,CASSHLAGGGELFF,TGCGCCAGCAGCCACTTAGCGGGGGGCGGGGAGCTGTTTTTT
TRBV6-5,TRBJ2-1,many,-,CASCRVGGTCNEQFF,TGTGCCAGCTGTCGGGTGGGAGGAACGTGTAATGAGCAGTTCTTC
TRBV12-3/TRBV12-4,TRBJ2-7,-,TRBD2,CASRLTSGRASDEQYF,TGTGCCAGCAGGCTGACTAGCGGGAGGGCTAGCGACGAGCAGTACTTC
TRBV28,TRBJ1-5,many,TRBD1,CASSPDGTGGPNPQHF,TGTGCCAGCAGTCCAGACGGGACAGGGGGCCCTAATCCCCAGCATTTT
TRBV10-3,TRBJ2-7,many,-,CAIMGTGTYEQYF,TGTGCCATCATGGGGACCGGAACCTACGAGCAGTACTTC
TRBV11-2,TRBJ2-1,many,-,CASSLGPNEQFF,TGTGCCAGCAGCTTAGGACCCAATGAGCAGTTCTTC
TRBV10-3,TRBJ2-7,few,TRBD2,CAIRTPREASYEQYF,TGTGCCATCCGAACCCCCCGGGAGGCCTCCTACGAGCAGTACTTC
TRBV10-3,TRBJ1-2,many,-,CAISDPTARSFGYTF,TGTGCCATCAGTGATCCGACAGCCCGATCCTTCGGCTACACCTTC
TRBV19,TRBJ2-6,-,TRBD1,CASSTPQGAGANVLTF,TGTGCCAGTAGTACTCCGCAGGGGGCTGGGGCCAACGTCCTGACTTTC
TRBV4-3,TRBJ1-6,-,-,CASSQDRWGPPLHF,TGCGCCAGCAGCCAAGATAGGTGGGGACCACCCCTCCACTTT
TRBV4-3,TRBJ1-4,many,-,CASSQDPGGRMGNEKLFF,TGCGCCAGCAGCCAAGATCCAGGAGGGAGGATGGGAAATGAAAAACTGTTTTTT
TRBV28,TRBJ2-7,few,TRBD1,CASINTGGSYEQYF,TGTGCCAGCATTAATACAGGGGGCTCCTACGAGCAGTACTTC
TRBV4-3,TRBJ1-6,many,-,CASSQDAGVKSPLHF,TGCGCCAGCAGCCAAGATGCAGGGGTAAAATCACCCCTCCACTTT
TRBV19,TRBJ1-1,-,-,CASSEPGHTEAFF,TGTGCCAGTAGTGAACCGGGACATACTGAAGCTTTCTTT
TRBV3-1,TRBJ2-1,few,TRBD2,CASSQFLAGHSYNEQFF,TGTGCCAGCAGCCAATTCCTAGCGGGACACTCCTACAATGAGCAGTTCTTC
TRBV12-3/TRBV12-4,TRBJ2-1,-,-,CASSESGSGQFF,TGTGCCAGCAGTGAAAGTGGCAGCGGGCAGTTCTTC
TRBV20-1,TRBJ2-1,many,TRBD2,CSARRPSGPLWNEQFF,TGCAGTGCTAGGAGACCTAGCGGGCCCCTCTGGAATGAGCAGTTCTTC
TRBV7-2,TRBJ2-1,few,-,CASSPPPALYNVGEFF,TGTGCCAGCAGCCCCCCCCCGGCCCTATACAATGTCGGTGAGTTCTTC
TRBV29-1,TRBJ2-5,many,TRBD2,CSAVSSGEETQYF,TGCAGCGCCGTGTCTAGCGGAGAGGAGACCCAGTACTTC
TRBV12-3/TRBV12-4,TRBJ2-3,many,-,CASSLIRPEDTQYF,TGTGCCAGCAGTTTAATCAGGCCCGAAGATACGCAGTATTTT
TRBV7-6,TRBJ2-7,many,-,CASSAGDSYEQYF,TGTGCCAGTAGTGCCGGGGACTCCTACGAGCAGTACTTC
TRBV7-3,TRBJ2-1,many,TRBD2,CASSLRVRLAEPVFSYNEQFF,TGTGCCAGCAGCTTAAGGGTTCGACTAGCGGAACCCGTTTTCTCCTACAATGAGCAGTTCTTC
TRBV19,TRBJ1-6,many,-,CASSDIGSNSPLHF,TGTGCCAGTAGTGACATCGGTTCGAATTCACCCCTCCACTTT
TRBV20-1,TRBJ2-7,many,-,CSVPGFSSYEQYF,TGCAGTGTCCCGGGGTTTAGCTCCTACGAGCAGTACTTC
TRBV30,TRBJ1-1,-,TRBD1,CAWRDTGGGTEAFF,TGTGCCTGGAGAGATACAGGGGGGGGCACTGAAGCTTTCTTT
TRBV29-1,TRBJ2-3,many,TRBD1,CSAKTGQGDTDTQYF,TGCAGCGCTAAAACAGGACAGGGGGACACAGATACGCAGTATTTT
TRBV5-1,TRBJ1-1,many,TRBD1,CASSRDSSRMNTEAFF,TGCGCCAGCAGCCGGGACAGCTCCAGGATGAACACTGAAGCTTTCTTT
TRBV20-1,TRBJ2-1,few,-,CSARDPPFYNEQFF,TGCAGTGCTAGAGATCCCCCGTTCTACAATGAGCAGTTCTTC
TRBV10-3,TRBJ2-3,many,-,CAISEMGDTQYF,TGTGCCATCAGTGAAATGGGGGATACGCAGTATTTT
TRBV29-1,TRBJ2-1,many,-,CSVEPRTGDNEQFF,TGCAGCGTTGAACCACGCACGGGAGACAATGAGCAGTTCTTC
TRBV20-1,TRBJ1-1,few,-,CSVGGGSNTEAFF,TGCAGTGTGGGGGGGGGATCGAACACTGAAGCTTTCTTT
TRBV3-1,TRBJ2-7,many,-,CASSQELGSYEQYF,TGTGCCAGCAGCCAAGAACTGGGCTCCTACGAGCAGTACTTC
TRBV2,TRBJ1-1,few,-,CASSRHLTGTLNTEAFF,TGTGCCAGCAGTCGACATCTTACCGGGACTTTGAACACTGAAGCTTTCTTT
TRBV5-5,TRBJ2-3,many,-,CASSFVPYTDTQYF,TGTGCCAGCAGCTTTGTGCCTTACACAGATACGCAGTATTTT
TRBV5-1,TRBJ2-7,-,TRBD2,CASSPAGGTSVYEQYF,TGCGCCAGCAGCCCGGCCGGGGGGACTAGCGTCTACGAGCAGTACTTC
TRBV28,TRBJ2-1,-,TRBD2,CASNRPGLAGADEQFF,TGTGCCAGCAACCGCCCCGGACTAGCGGGAGCGGATGAGCAGTTCTTC
TRBV6-1,TRBJ1-2,-,-,CASRVAGESYGYTF,TGTGCCAGCAGAGTTGCAGGGGAGAGCTATGGCTACACCTTC
TRBV11-1,TRBJ2-1,few,-,CASTLGPQRPTVYNEQFF,TGTGCCAGCACCTTAGGTCCCCAACGGCCCACGGTGTACAATGAGCAGTTCTTC
TRBV4-3,TRBJ2-3,many,TRBD2,CASSLMVTGGPADTQYF,TGCGCCAGCAGCCTAATGGTGACGGGAGGGCCGGCAGATACGCAGTATTTT
TRBV7-8,TRBJ2-1,few,TRBD2,CASSPYVGLAGDVRDEQFF,TGTGCCAGCAGCCCGTACGTGGGACTAGCGGGAGATGTTCGGGATGAGCAGTTCTTC
TRBV20-1,TRBJ2-3,many,-,CSAARDTQYF,TGCAGTGCAGCTAGGGATACGCAGTATTTT
TRBV10-3,TRBJ2-5,many,-,CAISDDYQETQYF,TGTGCCATCAGTGACGACTACCAAGAGACCCAGTACTTC
TRBV4-3,TRBJ1-1,many,-,CASSQDHWYRSNTEAFF,TGCGCCAGCAGCCAAGATCATTGGTACAGGTCAAACACTGAAGCTTTCTTT
TRBV28,TRBJ2-7,many,TRBD1,CASSGQGARYEQYF,TGTGCCAGCAGCGGACAGGGGGCGAGGTACGAGCAGTACTTC
TRBV7-7,TRBJ2-5,-,-,CASSLHQTQTQYF,TGTGCTAGCAGCTTGCACCAAACCCAGACCCAGTACTTC
TRBV5-4,TRBJ2-5,-,TRBD1,CASSLTGTGEETQYF,TGTGCCAGCAGCTTGACAGGGACAGGGGAGGAGACCCAGTACTTC
TRBV5-6,TRBJ2-3,many,TRBD2,CASSATSGRAAQYF,TGTGCCAGCAGCGCAACTAGCGGGAGGGCCGCGCAGTATTTT
TRBV6-2/TRBV6-3,TRBJ1-1,many,-,CASIRRVNTEAFF,TGTGCCAGCATCCGTCGGGTGAACACTGAAGCTTTCTTT
TRBV4-3,TRBJ2-3,many,TRBD2,CASSQDRSGGEADTQYF,TGCGCCAGCAGCCAAGATCGGAGCGGGGGAGAAGCAGATACGCAGTATTTT
TRBV27,TRBJ2-1,many,TRBD2,CASSGSGSPLNEQFF,TGTGCCAGCAGTGGTAGCGGGAGTCCCTTAAATGAGCAGTTCTTC
TRBV4-3,TRBJ2-5,-,-,CASSQDQTVTQYF,TGCGCCAGCAGCCAAGATCAAACGGTAACCCAGTACTTC
TRBV10-3,TRBJ2-1,many,-,CAINAGTRGYEQFF,TGTGCCATCAACGCCGGGACTCGTGGGTATGAGCAGTTCTTC
TRBV28,TRBJ2-1,few,TRBD2,CAGGGHNEQFF,TGTGCCGGGGGAGGGCACAATGAGCAGTTCTTC
TRBV5-1,TRBJ1-1,many,TRBD1,CASSLRQGRVNTEAFF,TGCGCCAGCAGCTTGCGACAGGGGAGGGTCAACACTGAAGCTTTCTTT